The next 16 T cell receptor beta chains were all read from a single sample in a study of T cells after yellow fever vaccination. TCRdb re-called the 5' RACE reads through MiXCR, storing one row per CDR3 protein. Here the sample spans 300,000 to 400,000 distinct CDR3 sequences, approximately 9% being singletons. This sample comprised PBMCs, obtained on the day of the first yellow fever vaccination. Every receptor here comes from a man aged 18 to 30 who received the YFV17D yellow fever vaccine.

A few counts support this clonotype. This chain joins TRBV5-4 and TRBJ1-6; TRBD1 matches 7 bases. The CDR3 has 14 amino acids. Germline V lookup: CDR1 SGHNT, CDR2 YYREEE (reference sequence). Trimming cost V 3 bases and J 10 bases; bases outside gene matches: 7. Here the CDR3 DNA reads TGTGCCAGCAGCTCACAGGGGTACGGATCACCCCTCCACTTT. It specifies CASSSQGYGSPLHF.

The V gene is TRBV20-1, the J gene TRBJ1-2; no firm D call. This CDR3 is built from 12 residues. The V end lost 3 bases, the J end lost 4 bases, and 9 bases lay between the germline ends. Germline V gives CDR1 DFQATT, CDR2 SNEGSKA (reference sequence). The CDR3 is CSARGEIYGYTF. The CDR3 DNA reads TGCAGTGCTAGGGGCGAGATCTATGGCTACACCTTC.

This chain uses TRBV6-5 with TRBJ2-3; D possibly corresponds to TRBD2 (6 bases). Germline CDR1 and CDR2: MNHEY and SVGAGI. Trimming cost V 4 bases and J 4 bases, with 15 bases left between them. This CDR3 contains 15 residues. CDR3 protein: CASSSGLIGSDTQYF. CDR3 DNA: TGTGCCAGCAGTTCAGGACTAATTGGATCAGATACGCAGTATTTT.

The chain recombines TRBV4-1 with TRBJ2-5; no reliable D call. V was cut by 0 bases and J by 5 bases, with 13 bases left in between. The germline CDR1 and CDR2 sequences are MGHRA and YSYEKL. The CDR3 has 15 amino acids. CDR3 region: CASSQDNRARETQYF. The CDR3 nucleotides read TGCGCCAGCAGCCAAGATAATAGGGCCCGGGAGACCCAGTACTTC.

The chain links TRBV5-1 to TRBJ2-7, with D unclear. Germline assignment: CDR1 SGHRS and CDR2 YFSETQ. The V end was cut by 4 bases, the J end by 5 bases, with 10 bases between. The CDR3 is made up of 12 amino acids. CDR3: CASSLEIDEQYF. The DNA of the CDR3 is TGCGCCAGCAGCCTTGAAATCGACGAGCAGTACTTC.

This clonotype was recorded a few times. The gene calls are TRBV6-1 and TRBJ2-7; 8 bases are a match to TRBD1. The CDR3 is 13 amino acids. Per germline, CDR1 MNHNS and CDR2 SASEGT. V was clipped by 8 bases and J by 3 bases; unmatched bases: 6. DNA of the CDR3: TGTGCCAGCGGTACAGGGGGAAGCTACGAGCAGTACGTC. It translates to CASGTGGSYEQYV.

This clonotype was detected only a few times. The chain is built from TRBV20-1 and TRBJ1-6; 10 bases match TRBD1. The CDR3 runs 17 residues. Germline V CDR1 and CDR2: DFQATT, SNEGSKA (reference sequence). CDR3: CTITTDIWTGGVSPLHF. The CDR3 DNA follows: TGCACCATCACCACCGATATATGGACAGGGGGTGTTTCACCCCTCCACTTT.

This chain links TRBV28 with TRBJ2-7; D not certain. V lost 5 bases and J 0 bases, leaving 8 bases between the germline ends. Per the germline V gene, CDR1 is MDHEN and CDR2 is SYDVKM. The CDR3 has 13 amino acids. The CDR3 nucleotides are TGTGCCAGCAGTCGAGGCAGCTCCTACGAGCAGTACGTC. The encoded protein is CASSRGSSYEQYV.

In DNA, the CDR3 is TGCAGTGCTAGAGTGGTAGACAGCTATGGCTACACCTTC. Encoded protein: CSARVVDSYGYTF. The gene calls are TRBV20-1 and TRBJ1-2; D possibly corresponds to TRBD1 (5 bases). Looked up from germline, CDR1 is DFQATT and CDR2 is SNEGSKA (reference sequence). Deletions cut 1 base from V and 4 bases from J, with 10 bases between. The CDR3 loop spans 13 amino acids.

This clonotype was seen at least ten times. The CDR3 nucleotides are TGTGCCAGCAGCGTATGGGTAGGAGGACCAGATACGCAGTATTTT. As protein: CASSVWVGGPDTQYF. The rearrangement uses TRBV7-2 and TRBJ2-3, with D possibly being TRBD2 (5 bases). In germline, CDR1 is SGHTA, CDR2 FQGNSA. The CDR3 is made up of 15 amino acids. Trimming pared 5 bases from V and 4 bases from J, leaving 16 bases between.

This clonotype was picked up many times. The chain uses TRBV28 and TRBJ2-7; D may be TRBD1 (6 bases). This CDR3 spans 16 amino acids. Germline CDR1 is MDHEN and CDR2 is SYDVKM. The ends were cut back, 5 bases at V and 3 bases at J, with 20 bases in the middle. CDR3 sequence (DNA): TGTGCCAGCAGTCCTTACCACAGGGTTGGGCACTACGAGCAGTACGTC. This codes for CASSPYHRVGHYEQYV.

The table lists this clonotype with many counts. This CDR3 reads CASSLAFRGEETQYF. The DNA for the CDR3 is TGTGCCAGCAGTTTAGCCTTTCGGGGCGAAGAGACCCAGTACTTC. J is TRBJ2-5 and V is TRBV12-3 or TRBV12-4; TRBD1 or TRBD2 may be the D gene (5 bases each). There are 15 residues in the CDR3. V lost 0 bases and J 3 bases, leaving 11 bases between the germline ends.

The chain uses TRBV7-2 and TRBJ2-5; 9 nucleotides agree with TRBD2. The CDR3 covers 17 residues. After removal of 5 bases from V and 6 bases from J, the junction contained 16 bases not matched to a gene. Germline V gene lookup returns CDR1 SGHTA and CDR2 FQGNSA. CDR3 amino acids: CASSPWGAGGGGKTQYF. The CDR3 DNA is TGTGCCAGCAGCCCCTGGGGAGCGGGGGGAGGAGGAAAGACCCAGTACTTC.

This clonotype was counted only a few times. V and J are TRBV4-1 and TRBJ1-1; 7 nucleotides align to TRBD1. Germline CDR1 MGHRA, CDR2 YSYEKL. This CDR3 has 19 residues. V was pared by 4 bases and J by 3 bases, with 20 bases of the junction left unmatched. The CDR3 bases are TGCGCCAGCAGCCTCTATACCCCAGGGGGGAGGGAGGGTTACACTGAAGCTTTCTTT. Protein: CASSLYTPGGREGYTEAFF.

This clonotype was observed many times. The rearrangement links TRBV7-2 to TRBJ2-1, with 13 bases lining up with TRBD2. Germline V CDR1 and CDR2: SGHTA, FQGNSA. Trimming took 5 bases from V and 6 from J; bases not matched to a gene: 4. CDR3 length equals 15 residues. The CDR3 loop reads CASSRLAGGLNEQFF. CDR3 bases: TGTGCCAGCAGCAGACTAGCGGGGGGACTCAATGAGCAGTTCTTC.

This clonotype has just one count. No conserved phenylalanine or tryptophan is present at the end of the CDR3, so a read error is the likely explanation. The genes are TRBV7-2 and TRBJ2-1; 12 bases align to TRBD2. CDR3 length: 15 residues. CDR1 is SGHTA, CDR2 FQGNSA, per germline. The V gene end was trimmed by 0 bases and the J gene end by 10 bases; junction bases not matched to a gene: 4. This CDR3 reads CASSLAPTSGGEQFS. CDR3 sequence (DNA): TGTGCCAGCAGCTTAGCTCCAACTAGCGGGGGGGAGCAGTTCTCC.